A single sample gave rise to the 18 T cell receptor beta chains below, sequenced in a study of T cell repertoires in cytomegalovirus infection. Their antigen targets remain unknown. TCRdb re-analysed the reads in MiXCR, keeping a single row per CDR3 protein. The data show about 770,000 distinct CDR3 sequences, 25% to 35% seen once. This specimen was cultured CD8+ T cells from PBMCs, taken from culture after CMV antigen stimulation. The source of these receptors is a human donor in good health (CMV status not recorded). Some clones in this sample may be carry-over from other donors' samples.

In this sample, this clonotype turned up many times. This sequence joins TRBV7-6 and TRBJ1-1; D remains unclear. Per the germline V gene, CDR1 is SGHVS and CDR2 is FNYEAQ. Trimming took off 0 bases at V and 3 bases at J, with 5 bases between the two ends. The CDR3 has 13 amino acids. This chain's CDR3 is CASSLAAYTEAFF. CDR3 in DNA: TGTGCCAGCAGCTTAGCGGCCTACACTGAAGCTTTCTTT.

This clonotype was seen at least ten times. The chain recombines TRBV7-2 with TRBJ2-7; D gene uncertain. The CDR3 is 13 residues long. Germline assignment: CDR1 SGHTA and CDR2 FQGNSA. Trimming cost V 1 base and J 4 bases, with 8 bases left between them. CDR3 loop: CASSLVGGYEQYF. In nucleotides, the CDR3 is TGTGCCAGCAGCTTAGTTGGCGGATACGAGCAGTACTTC.

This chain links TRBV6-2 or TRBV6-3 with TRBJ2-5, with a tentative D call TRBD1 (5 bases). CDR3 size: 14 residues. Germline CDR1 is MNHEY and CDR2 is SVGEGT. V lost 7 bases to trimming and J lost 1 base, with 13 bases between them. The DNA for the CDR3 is TGTGCCAGCATGGGGCGGCTGTCCCAAGAGACCCAGTACTTC. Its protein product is CASMGRLSQETQYF.

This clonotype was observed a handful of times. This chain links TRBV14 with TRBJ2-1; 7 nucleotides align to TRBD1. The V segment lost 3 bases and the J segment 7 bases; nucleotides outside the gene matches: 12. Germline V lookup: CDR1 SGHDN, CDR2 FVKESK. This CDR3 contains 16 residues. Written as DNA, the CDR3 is TGTGCCAGCAGCCACATAGACAGGGCCCAACGTAATGAGCAGTTCTTC. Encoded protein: CASSHIDRAQRNEQFF.

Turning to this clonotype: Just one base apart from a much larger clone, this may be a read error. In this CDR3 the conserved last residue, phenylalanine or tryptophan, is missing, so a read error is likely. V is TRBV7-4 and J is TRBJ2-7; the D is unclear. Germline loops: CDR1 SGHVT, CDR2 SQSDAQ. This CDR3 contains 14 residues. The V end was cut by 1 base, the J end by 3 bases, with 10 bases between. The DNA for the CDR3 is TGTGCCAGCAGCTTAGACTCCTCCATCTACGAGCAGTACTCC. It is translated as CASSLDSSIYEQYS.

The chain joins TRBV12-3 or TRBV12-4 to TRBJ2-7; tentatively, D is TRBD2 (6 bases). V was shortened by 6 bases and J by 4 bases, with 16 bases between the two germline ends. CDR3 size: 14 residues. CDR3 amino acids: CASSLQEGGYEQYF. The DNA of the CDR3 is TGTGCCAGCAGCCTACAGGAGGGCGGGTACGAGCAGTACTTC.

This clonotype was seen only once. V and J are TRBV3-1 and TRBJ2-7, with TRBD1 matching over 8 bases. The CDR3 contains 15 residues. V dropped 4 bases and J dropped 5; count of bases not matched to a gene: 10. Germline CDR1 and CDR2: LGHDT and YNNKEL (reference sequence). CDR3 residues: CASSPSRTGRNEQYF. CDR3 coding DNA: TGTGCCAGCAGCCCCTCCCGGACAGGGAGGAACGAGCAGTACTTC.

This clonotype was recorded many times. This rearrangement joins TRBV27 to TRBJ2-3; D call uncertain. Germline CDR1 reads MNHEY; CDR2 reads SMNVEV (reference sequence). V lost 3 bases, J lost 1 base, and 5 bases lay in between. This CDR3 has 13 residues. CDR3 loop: CASSFLGTDTQYF. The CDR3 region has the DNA TGTGCCAGCAGTTTTTTGGGCACAGATACGCAGTATTTT.

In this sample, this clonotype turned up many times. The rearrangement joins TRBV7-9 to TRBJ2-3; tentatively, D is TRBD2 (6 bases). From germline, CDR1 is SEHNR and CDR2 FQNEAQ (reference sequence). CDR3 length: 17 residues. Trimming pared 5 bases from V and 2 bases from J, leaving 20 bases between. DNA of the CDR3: TGTGCCAGCAGCCTAAAAGAAACGGCGGGGTTCACAGATACGCAGTATTTT. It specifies CASSLKETAGFTDTQYF.

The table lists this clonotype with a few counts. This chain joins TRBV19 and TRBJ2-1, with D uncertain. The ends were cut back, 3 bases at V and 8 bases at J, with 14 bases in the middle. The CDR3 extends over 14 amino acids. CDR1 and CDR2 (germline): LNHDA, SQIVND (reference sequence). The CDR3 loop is CASSIEGIFYEQFF. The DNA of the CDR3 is TGTGCCAGTAGTATCGAAGGCATCTTCTATGAGCAGTTCTTC.

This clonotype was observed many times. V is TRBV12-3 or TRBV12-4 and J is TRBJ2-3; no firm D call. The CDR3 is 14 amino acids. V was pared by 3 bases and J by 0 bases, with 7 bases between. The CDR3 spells CASSFTHSTDTQYF. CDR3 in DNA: TGTGCCAGCAGTTTCACTCATAGCACAGATACGCAGTATTTT.

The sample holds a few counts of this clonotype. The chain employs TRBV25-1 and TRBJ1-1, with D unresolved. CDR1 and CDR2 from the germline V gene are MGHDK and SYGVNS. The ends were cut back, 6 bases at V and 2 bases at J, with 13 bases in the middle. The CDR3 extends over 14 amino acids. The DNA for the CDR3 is TGTGCCAGCAGCGAAGACAAATATAACACTGAAGCTTTCTTT. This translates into CASSEDKYNTEAFF.

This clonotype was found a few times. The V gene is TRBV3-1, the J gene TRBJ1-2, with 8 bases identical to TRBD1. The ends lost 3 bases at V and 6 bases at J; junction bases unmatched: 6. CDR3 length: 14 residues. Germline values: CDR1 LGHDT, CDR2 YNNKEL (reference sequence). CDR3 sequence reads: CASSHAGGDDGYTF. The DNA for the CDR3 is TGTGCCAGCAGCCACGCAGGGGGCGATGATGGCTACACCTTC.

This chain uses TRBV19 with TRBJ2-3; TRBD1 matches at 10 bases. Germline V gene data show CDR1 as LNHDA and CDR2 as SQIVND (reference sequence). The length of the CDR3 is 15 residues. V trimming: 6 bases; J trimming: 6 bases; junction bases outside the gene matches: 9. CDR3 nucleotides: TGTGCCAGTAGCCTCCGGGACAGGGGAGGTGATACGCAGTATTTT. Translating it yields CASSLRDRGGDTQYF.

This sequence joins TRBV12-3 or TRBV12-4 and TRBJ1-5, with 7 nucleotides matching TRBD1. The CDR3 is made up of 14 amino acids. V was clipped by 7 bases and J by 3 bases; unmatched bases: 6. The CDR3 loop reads CASKNRGFNQPQHF. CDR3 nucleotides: TGTGCCAGCAAAAACAGGGGCTTCAATCAGCCCCAGCATTTT.

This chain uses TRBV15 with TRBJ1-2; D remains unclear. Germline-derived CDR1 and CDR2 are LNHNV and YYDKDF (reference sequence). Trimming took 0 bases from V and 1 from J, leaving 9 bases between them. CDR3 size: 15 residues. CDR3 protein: CATSRDVKNNYGYTF. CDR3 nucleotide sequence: TGTGCCACCAGCAGAGATGTCAAAAATAACTATGGCTACACCTTC.

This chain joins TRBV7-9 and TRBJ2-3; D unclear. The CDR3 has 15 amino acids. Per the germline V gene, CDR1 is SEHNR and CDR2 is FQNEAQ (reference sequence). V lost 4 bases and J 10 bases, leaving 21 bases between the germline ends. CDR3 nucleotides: TGTGCCAGCAGCTCGGCACAGACCCCAAATAGGGCGCAGTATTTT. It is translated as CASSSAQTPNRAQYF.

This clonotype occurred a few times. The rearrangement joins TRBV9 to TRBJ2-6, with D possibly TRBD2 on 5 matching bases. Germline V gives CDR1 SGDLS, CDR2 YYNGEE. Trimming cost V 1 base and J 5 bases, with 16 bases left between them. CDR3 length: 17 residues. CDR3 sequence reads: CASSVTGEFVWANVLTF. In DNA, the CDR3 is TGTGCCAGCAGCGTAACCGGGGAGTTCGTCTGGGCCAACGTCCTGACTTTC.